This T cell receptor (beta chain) was sequenced for a study of cytomegalovirus exposure and HLA in healthy donors. Overall study: There were about 85 million unique TCRs (from HLA-typed donors) in an early data release.

Germline lookup yields CDR1 LNHNV and CDR2 YYDKDF (reference sequence). This CDR3 contains 15 residues. Trimming took off 0 bases at V and 8 bases at J, with 11 bases between the two ends. PCR employed 60 Vbeta and 13 Jbeta primers. Profiled with immunoSEQ multiplex PCR; TCRdb holds only in-frame clones, not every one. This sample has around 100,000 clones, with roughly three quarters found just once. Sequenced input: PBMCs. This chain joins TRBV15 and TRBJ1-6; maybe TRBD1 (5 bases). This sequence originates from a woman aged 45-65 years in good health and CMV-seropositive. CDR3 nucleotides: TGTGCCACCAGCAGAGATCCAGGGAGGGATTCACCCCTCCACTTT. This sequence encodes CATSRDPGRDSPLHF.